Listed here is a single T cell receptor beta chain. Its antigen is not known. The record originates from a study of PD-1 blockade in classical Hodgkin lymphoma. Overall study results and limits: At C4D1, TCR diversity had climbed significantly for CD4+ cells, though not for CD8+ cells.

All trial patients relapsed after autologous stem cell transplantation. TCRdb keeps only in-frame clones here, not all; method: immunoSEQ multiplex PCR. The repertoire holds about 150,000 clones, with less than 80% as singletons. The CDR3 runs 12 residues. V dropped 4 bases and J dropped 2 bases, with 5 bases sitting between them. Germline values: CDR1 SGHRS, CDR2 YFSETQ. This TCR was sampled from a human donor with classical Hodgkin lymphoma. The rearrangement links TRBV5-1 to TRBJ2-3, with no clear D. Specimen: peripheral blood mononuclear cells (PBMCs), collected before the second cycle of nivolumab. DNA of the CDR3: TGCGCCAGCAGCCCCCCCACAGATACGCAGTATTTT. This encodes CASSPPTDTQYF.